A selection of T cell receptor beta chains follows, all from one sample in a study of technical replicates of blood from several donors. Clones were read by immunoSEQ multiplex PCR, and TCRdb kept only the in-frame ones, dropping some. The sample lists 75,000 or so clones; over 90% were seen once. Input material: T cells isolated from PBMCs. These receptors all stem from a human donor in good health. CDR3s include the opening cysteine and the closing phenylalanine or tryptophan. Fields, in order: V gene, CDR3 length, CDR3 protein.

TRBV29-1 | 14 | CSVALGQVNTEAFF
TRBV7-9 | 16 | CASSAVGAVGANVLTF
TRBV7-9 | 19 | CASSPWTGALNSGANVLTF
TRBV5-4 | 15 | CASSLGGQATDTQYF
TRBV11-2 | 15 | CASSLTPGHHYEQYF
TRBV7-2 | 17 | CASSLFLGGRNTGELFF
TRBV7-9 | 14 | CASSLVLVGETQYF
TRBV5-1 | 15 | CASSPDGQASYEQYF
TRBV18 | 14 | CASSLGQPNYGYTF
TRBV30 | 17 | CAWSRDLASATNEKLFF
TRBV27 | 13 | CASSFGGAQPQHF
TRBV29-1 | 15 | CSVEVRGDRENGYTF
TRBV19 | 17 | CASSIDSRVKSGYGYTF
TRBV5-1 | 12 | CASSLVGNTIYF
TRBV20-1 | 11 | CSAKRQGEAFF
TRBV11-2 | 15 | CASSLSGYGGYEQYF
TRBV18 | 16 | CASSQEGTGRTDTQYF
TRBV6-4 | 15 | CASSPMAGTQETQYF
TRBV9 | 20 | CASSVATRTSGRGITGELFF
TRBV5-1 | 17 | CASSWGTPGQGKYEQYF
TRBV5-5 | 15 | CASSRTGTETYGYTF
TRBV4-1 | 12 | CASSQDASQQYF